Listed below are T cell receptor beta chains from one sample, sequenced in a study of early stage breast cancer tumors. Sequenced by immunoSEQ multiplex PCR; TCRdb stores in-frame clones only, minus some. The sample holds tens of thousands of clones; roughly 84% are singletons and the top ten take approximately 3.7%. The sequenced sample consisted of blood. These receptors all come from a person between 55 and 69 years old with breast cancer. The CDR3 runs from the conserved cysteine through the conserved F or W. A D gene is named only where the DNA matches it firmly. A row's size may be missing; if present it is once, few, many or a size class.

size | J | V | D | DNA | CDR3
once | TRBJ1-2 | TRBV30 | - | TGTGCCTGGAGTGCTTCAGGGTCCCGAAACACCTTC | CAWSASGSRNTF
- | TRBJ2-1 | TRBV6-6 | - | TGTGCCAGCAGTTACCGACAGGGAGGCGATGAGCAGTTCTTC | CASSYRQGGDEQFF
once | TRBJ1-5 | TRBV6-1 | - | TGTGCCAGCACCCGACAGTTAAATCAGCCCCAGCATTTT | CASTRQLNQPQHF
- | TRBJ1-4 | TRBV10-3 | TRBD1 | TGTGCCATCAGGGGGACAGGGACCAATGAAAAACTGTTTTTT | CAIRGTGTNEKLFF
- | TRBJ1-2 | TRBV5-1 | - | TGCGCCAGCAGCCTGGTTGAGGGCACGTATGGCTACACCTTC | CASSLVEGTYGYTF
- | TRBJ2-7 | TRBV6-1 | - | TGTGCCAGCAGTTATGACATACTCTACGAGCAGTACTTC | CASSYDILYEQYF
- | TRBJ1-1 | TRBV28 | - | TGTGCCAGCAGTTTAAGCCGGCCTTACACTGAAGCTTTCTTT | CASSLSRPYTEAFF
- | TRBJ1-1 | TRBV6-5 | - | TGTGCCAGCAGTTACGGTGGGCGGGGGACTGAAGCTTTCTTT | CASSYGGRGTEAFF
- | TRBJ1-4 | TRBV28 | TRBD1 | TGTGCCAGCAGTCGCAGGGGGCTAGGGGAAAAACTGTTTTTT | CASSRRGLGEKLFF
once | TRBJ2-2 | TRBV7-3 | - | TGTGCCAGCAGCTACGGGGGGAACACCGGGGAGCTGTTTTTT | CASSYGGNTGELFF
- | TRBJ1-1 | TRBV10-3 | - | TGTGCCATCAGGGGGACACGTTGGAACACTGAAGCTTTCTTT | CAIRGTRWNTEAFF
- | TRBJ1-2 | TRBV7-8 | - | TGTGCCAGCAGCCGGGGGCGGACTAACTATGGCTACACCTTC | CASSRGRTNYGYTF
- | TRBJ1-1 | TRBV5-1 | - | TGCGCCAGCAGCTTAATACAGGGAGATGTCGCCACTGAAGCTTTCTTT | CASSLIQGDVATEAFF
- | TRBJ1-1 | TRBV5-1 | - | TGCGCCAGCAGCCCCCGGGCTTTGGGGAACACTGAAGCTTTCTTT | CASSPRALGNTEAFF
few | TRBJ2-3 | TRBV5-1 | - | TGCGCCAGCAGCTTGGGACAAGATACGCAGTATTTT | CASSLGQDTQYF
- | TRBJ2-7 | TRBV11-2 | - | TGTGCCAGCAGCTTAGGTAGCGGAGGTACTTACGAGCAGTACTTC | CASSLGSGGTYEQYF
- | TRBJ2-7 | TRBV6-5 | - | TGTGCCAGCAGTTACCTTTTCGGGGACCGATCCTACGAGCAGTACTTC | CASSYLFGDRSYEQYF
- | TRBJ2-3 | TRBV9 | - | TGTGCCAGCAGCGTAACCCTAGCTATCAGTAGCACAGATACGCAGTATTTT | CASSVTLAISSTDTQYF
- | TRBJ2-1 | TRBV19 | - | TGTGCCAGTAGTGCCCCGGGGGTCGACAATGAGCAGTTCTTC | CASSAPGVDNEQFF
- | TRBJ1-5 | TRBV18 | TRBD1 | TGTGCCAGCTCACCAGGGGTTTCCAGGGGGTTCAATCAGCCCCAGCATTTT | CASSPGVSRGFNQPQHF
- | TRBJ2-5 | TRBV19 | - | TGTGCCAGTAGTATACAGGGGCAAGGCAAGACCCAGTACTTC | CASSIQGQGKTQYF
- | TRBJ1-2 | TRBV27 | - | TGTGCCAGCAGTTTTTCCGGGGGTACCTATGGCTACACCTTC | CASSFSGGTYGYTF
- | TRBJ2-7 | TRBV5-1 | - | TGCGCCAGCAGCTTCATGGCTTTCCCTGGCGAGCAGTACTTC | CASSFMAFPGEQYF
- | TRBJ2-7 | TRBV28 | TRBD2 | TGTGCCAGCAGATGGAGCGGGGGGCCAGAGCAGTACTTC | CASRWSGGPEQYF
- | TRBJ2-4 | TRBV4-2 | - | TGTGCCAGCAGCCAAGAAACAGGGCGAGTAGCCAAAAACATTCAGTACTTC | CASSQETGRVAKNIQYF
- | TRBJ1-2 | TRBV5-5 | - | TGTGCCAGCAGCTTCAGGGAGTATGGCTACACCTTC | CASSFREYGYTF
- | TRBJ2-6 | TRBV15 | - | TGTGCCACCAGCAGAGATGCGGGGTCTGGGGCCAACGTCCTGACTTTC | CATSRDAGSGANVLTF
- | TRBJ2-7 | TRBV14 | - | TGTGCCAGCAGCCCCTCCTGGGACGAGCAGTACTTC | CASSPSWDEQYF
few | TRBJ1-2 | TRBV5-5 | TRBD1 | TGTGCCAGCAGTGACAGGGGTTACCAGCGCTACACCTTC | CASSDRGYQRYTF
once | TRBJ1-5 | TRBV19 | TRBD1 | TGTGCCAGTAGAGTACAGGGGGGCAATCAGCCCCAGCATTTT | CASRVQGGNQPQHF
- | TRBJ2-5 | TRBV10-3 | - | TGTGCCATCAGTGGAACGGACCTAGAGACCCAGTACTTC | CAISGTDLETQYF